This entry features one T cell receptor beta chain sequence. This sample is part of a study of shared clonotypes between healthy human individuals. Measured with immunoSEQ multiplex PCR; TCRdb has only the in-frame clones, and not every one. The data contain millions of clones, 90% to 95% of them singletons. The sample consisted of naive CD4+ T cells sorted from blood. Subset of the sample: CD45RA+ positively selected. The clonotype comes from a man younger than 35 in good health.

The DNA of the CDR3 is TGTGCCAGCAGACTTTTCTCAGGGGGCCTCCTACCCGGGGAGCTGTTTTTT. It codes for CASRLFSGGLLPGELFF. V and J are TRBV11-1 and TRBJ2-2, with TRBD1 identical over 8 bases. CDR1 is SGHAT, CDR2 FQDESV, per germline (reference sequence). This CDR3 is built from 17 residues. The V gene end was trimmed by 6 bases and the J gene end by 6 bases; junction bases not matched to a gene: 15.